Detailed here is one TCR beta chain. The data stem from a study of blood T cell repertoires in COVID-19. The CDR3 length is 15 residues. Germline-derived CDR1 and CDR2 are SGHRS and YFSETQ. V was cut by 2 bases and J by 2 bases, with 14 bases left in between. Libraries were prepared by immunoSEQ multiplex PCR; TCRdb keeps only in-frame clonotypes and omits some of them. The table has about 190,000 clones, 88% seen once; the top ten hold roughly 5.6%. The sequenced material came from peripheral blood. The chain carries TRBV5-1 and TRBJ2-7, with D unresolved. This clonotype originated in a woman between 40 and 50 years old who had recovered from COVID-19. CDR3 sequence reads: CASSFGYRETYEQYF. CDR3 in DNA: TGCGCCAGCAGCTTTGGATACAGAGAAACCTACGAGCAGTACTTC.